This T cell receptor beta chain was documented in a study of shared clonotypes between healthy human individuals. Background on the study: Used for every donor were three CD4 naive, three CD4 memory, two CD8 naive and one CD8 memory plate.

In its sample, this clone was seen a few times. The repertoire was sequenced with immunoSEQ multiplex PCR; TCRdb's copy has only in-frame clones and lacks some. The sample includes over a million clones, about three quarters of them seen just once. The sequencing sample was made of memory CD4+ T cells sorted from blood. Subset denoted: CD45RA-negative fraction. The clonotype originates from a man between 18 and 35 years old in good health.

CDR3 residues: CASSSAGGNTEAFF. The CDR3, as DNA: TGTGCCAGCAGCTCGGCCGGGGGGAACACTGAAGCTTTCTTT. J is TRBJ1-1 and V is TRBV5-6; a possible D gene is TRBD1 (5 bases). Germline V gene lookup returns CDR1 SGHDT and CDR2 YYEEEE. The V and J ends lost 3 bases and 1 base respectively, with 10 bases between them. The CDR3 sequence is 14 residues long.